This T cell receptor beta chain derives from a study of cytomegalovirus exposure and HLA in healthy donors. The study, taken as a whole, reports: For cytomegalovirus status, the classifier reportedly gave diagnoses with high specificity and sensitivity. There were some public TCRs occurring in many donors, but most TCR sequences were rare.

V lost 5 bases and J lost 0, with 8 bases in between. CDR3 length equals 14 residues. The germline gives CDR1 SGHTA, CDR2 FQGNSA. Whereas donors were nominally healthy upon sampling, unrecorded immune exposures were probable. The PCR employed 60 Vbeta primers together with 13 Jbeta primers. Using immunoSEQ multiplex PCR, the repertoire was profiled, and TCRdb retains in-frame clones only, with some absent. The sample contains around 130,000 clones, 83% of which appear only once. Comments on this clone: Its antigen is unidentified.

V gene TRBV7-2 combines with J gene TRBJ1-3, with D perhaps matching TRBD1 (6 bases). Sequenced material: PBMCs. The sequence was collected from a girl aged 2 to 10 in good health and CMV-seronegative. CDR3 loop: CASSPDSSGNTIYF. The DNA for the CDR3 is TGTGCCAGCAGCCCGGACAGCTCTGGAAACACCATATATTTT.